Listed below are T cell receptor beta chains from one sample, sequenced in a study of T-cell memory formation after mild COVID-19. TCRdb redid the calling of the 5' RACE reads with MiXCR, one entry per CDR3 protein. The sample includes roughly 160,000 distinct CDR3 sequences, more than 9% seen only once; the top ten take around 3.8%. Sequencing was carried out using PBMCs or a T cell subset sorted from them (not recorded which). These receptors all come from a young man who had mild COVID-19 (a few samples of this study predate the infection). Cell type and time point are not known. Each CDR3 is given with its conserved first and last residue. Each record gives: V gene, clone size, D gene, J gene, CDR3 DNA, CDR3 protein. D genes are given only for firm matches. Part of the rows lack a size; the others show once, few, many or a class for expanded clones.

v_call: TRBV6-2/TRBV6-3; clone_size: -; d_call: -; j_call: TRBJ2-5; cdr3_nt: TGTGCCAGCATCCTGGGGGAGACCCAGTACTTC; cdr3_aa: CASILGETQYF
v_call: TRBV6-5; clone_size: few; d_call: TRBD1; j_call: TRBJ2-3; cdr3_nt: TGTGCCAGCAGTTACAGACCCGGGACAGGGAACACAGATACGCAGTATTTT; cdr3_aa: CASSYRPGTGNTDTQYF
v_call: TRBV6-1; clone_size: -; d_call: -; j_call: TRBJ2-5; cdr3_nt: TGTGCCAGCATAAGCGGCGGGATGTACCAAGAGACCCAGTACTTC; cdr3_aa: CASISGGMYQETQYF
v_call: TRBV6-2/TRBV6-3; clone_size: -; d_call: TRBD2; j_call: TRBJ2-5; cdr3_nt: TGTGCCAGCAGTCTTCTACTAGCGGGGGAGAAAGAGACCCAGTACTTC; cdr3_aa: CASSLLLAGEKETQYF
v_call: TRBV6-1; clone_size: -; d_call: -; j_call: TRBJ1-2; cdr3_nt: TGTGCCAGCATACGACGGCCCGGAATAACCGCTAACTATGGCTACACCTTC; cdr3_aa: CASIRRPGITANYGYTF
v_call: TRBV29-1; clone_size: -; d_call: TRBD1; j_call: TRBJ2-5; cdr3_nt: TGCAGCGTAGCCGGGACAGGGAAAGAGACCCAGTACTTC; cdr3_aa: CSVAGTGKETQYF
v_call: TRBV20-1; clone_size: -; d_call: TRBD2; j_call: TRBJ2-5; cdr3_nt: TGCAGTGCTAGAGATCCCACTACTAGCGAAGAGACCCAGTACTTC; cdr3_aa: CSARDPTTSEETQYF
v_call: TRBV9; clone_size: -; d_call: TRBD1; j_call: TRBJ2-3; cdr3_nt: TGTGCCAGCAGCGTAGGGGGTGGACAGGGCGGAACGCAGTATTTT; cdr3_aa: CASSVGGGQGGTQYF
v_call: TRBV5-8; clone_size: -; d_call: TRBD1; j_call: TRBJ1-5; cdr3_nt: TGTGCCAGCAGCCCGGGACAGAGTAGGCATCAGCCCCAGCATTTT; cdr3_aa: CASSPGQSRHQPQHF
v_call: TRBV7-2; clone_size: -; d_call: -; j_call: TRBJ1-3; cdr3_nt: TGTGCCAGCAGCTTAGGGGATCCTGGAAACACCATATATTTT; cdr3_aa: CASSLGDPGNTIYF
v_call: TRBV18; clone_size: -; d_call: TRBD1; j_call: TRBJ1-1; cdr3_nt: TGTGCCAGCTCCCGGGCCAGGGGGACTGAAGCTTTCTTT; cdr3_aa: CASSRARGTEAFF
v_call: TRBV6-2/TRBV6-3; clone_size: few; d_call: TRBD1; j_call: TRBJ2-4; cdr3_nt: TGTGCCAGCAATAACGACAGGGGAAACATTCAGTACTTC; cdr3_aa: CASNNDRGNIQYF
v_call: TRBV7-8; clone_size: few; d_call: TRBD2; j_call: TRBJ2-1; cdr3_nt: TGTGCCAGCAGTTATATTACTAGCGGTGAGCAGTTCTTC; cdr3_aa: CASSYITSGEQFF
v_call: TRBV15; clone_size: once; d_call: -; j_call: TRBJ1-1; cdr3_nt: TGTGCCACCAGCAGAGTCGGGAGCACTGAAGCTTTCTTT; cdr3_aa: CATSRVGSTEAFF
v_call: TRBV29-1; clone_size: -; d_call: -; j_call: TRBJ1-5; cdr3_nt: TGCAGCGTCCTTGGGGACAACAATCAGCCCCAGCATTTT; cdr3_aa: CSVLGDNNQPQHF
v_call: TRBV12-5; clone_size: -; d_call: -; j_call: TRBJ1-1; cdr3_nt: TGTGCTAGTGCCCTAGGGCCCAGAGAAGCTTTCTTT; cdr3_aa: CASALGPREAFF
v_call: TRBV20-1; clone_size: -; d_call: TRBD2; j_call: TRBJ2-1; cdr3_nt: TGCAGTGCCGCGGGGGGCCCTCGATACAATGAGCAGTTCTTC; cdr3_aa: CSAAGGPRYNEQFF
v_call: TRBV20-1; clone_size: -; d_call: -; j_call: TRBJ1-1; cdr3_nt: TGCAGTGCTAGAGTGCCCCTGAACACTGAAGCTTTCTTT; cdr3_aa: CSARVPLNTEAFF
v_call: TRBV6-2/TRBV6-3; clone_size: many; d_call: -; j_call: TRBJ1-5; cdr3_nt: TGTGCCAGCAGTTACGAGCTTGGACAGCCCCAGCATTTT; cdr3_aa: CASSYELGQPQHF
v_call: TRBV7-2; clone_size: many; d_call: TRBD2; j_call: TRBJ2-1; cdr3_nt: TGTGCCAGCAGCTTACAAGCGGGGGAATACAATGAGCAGTTCTTC; cdr3_aa: CASSLQAGEYNEQFF
v_call: TRBV20-1; clone_size: few; d_call: -; j_call: TRBJ2-3; cdr3_nt: TGCAGTGCTAGATCCAGGGTGGGCACAGATACGCAGTATTTT; cdr3_aa: CSARSRVGTDTQYF
v_call: TRBV3-1; clone_size: -; d_call: TRBD1; j_call: TRBJ2-7; cdr3_nt: TGTGCCAGCAGTATACCGGGACAGGGGCTCTTC; cdr3_aa: CASSIPGQGLF
v_call: TRBV20-1; clone_size: -; d_call: TRBD1; j_call: TRBJ2-1; cdr3_nt: TGCAGTGCTAGGCATAACAGGGGGAATGAGCAGTTCTTC; cdr3_aa: CSARHNRGNEQFF
v_call: TRBV5-1; clone_size: few; d_call: -; j_call: TRBJ1-3; cdr3_nt: TGCGCCAGCAGCCCGGGGTCAGGGGCTGGAAACACCATATATTTT; cdr3_aa: CASSPGSGAGNTIYF
v_call: TRBV7-2; clone_size: -; d_call: TRBD2; j_call: TRBJ2-5; cdr3_nt: TGTGCCAGCGCGCCCCGACTAGCGGGGGGGAGAGAGACCCAGTACTTC; cdr3_aa: CASAPRLAGGRETQYF
v_call: TRBV7-2; clone_size: few; d_call: TRBD2; j_call: TRBJ2-5; cdr3_nt: TGTGCCAGCAGCTTAGCGAGCGGGGGGGCCCAAGAGACCCAGTACTTC; cdr3_aa: CASSLASGGAQETQYF
v_call: TRBV7-3; clone_size: -; d_call: -; j_call: TRBJ1-6; cdr3_nt: TGTGCCAGCAGCTTAATCGGGGGAATCAATTCACCCCTCCACTTT; cdr3_aa: CASSLIGGINSPLHF
v_call: TRBV5-4; clone_size: few; d_call: -; j_call: TRBJ2-6; cdr3_nt: TGTGCCAGCAGCTTGGTCGGTGGGGCCAACGTCCTGACTTTC; cdr3_aa: CASSLVGGANVLTF
v_call: TRBV5-1; clone_size: few; d_call: -; j_call: TRBJ1-2; cdr3_nt: TGCGCCAGCAGCTTGGACGGTGGCTACACCTTC; cdr3_aa: CASSLDGGYTF
v_call: TRBV7-3; clone_size: few; d_call: TRBD1; j_call: TRBJ1-2; cdr3_nt: TGTGCCAGCAGCTTAATGGGACAGGGTCATGGCTACACCTTC; cdr3_aa: CASSLMGQGHGYTF
v_call: TRBV7-2; clone_size: -; d_call: -; j_call: TRBJ1-1; cdr3_nt: TGTGCCAGCAGCCCCCGGTCGAGCACTGAAGCTTTCTTT; cdr3_aa: CASSPRSSTEAFF
v_call: TRBV4-2; clone_size: many; d_call: -; j_call: TRBJ2-7; cdr3_nt: TGTGCCAGCAGCCAAGACAGGTCCTACGAGCAGTACTTC; cdr3_aa: CASSQDRSYEQYF
v_call: TRBV7-2; clone_size: -; d_call: -; j_call: TRBJ2-2; cdr3_nt: TGTGCCAGCAGCAAGACAGTCCCATCCGGGGAGCTGTTTTTT; cdr3_aa: CASSKTVPSGELFF
v_call: TRBV5-6; clone_size: -; d_call: -; j_call: TRBJ2-3; cdr3_nt: TGTGCCAGCAGCTTCCCACAAGATACGCAGTATTTT; cdr3_aa: CASSFPQDTQYF
v_call: TRBV25-1; clone_size: -; d_call: -; j_call: TRBJ1-3; cdr3_nt: TGTGCCAGCAGTGAATATGGTCCCTCTGGAAACACCATATATTTT; cdr3_aa: CASSEYGPSGNTIYF
v_call: TRBV3-1; clone_size: few; d_call: TRBD1; j_call: TRBJ2-3; cdr3_nt: TGTGCCAGCAGCCTCGGGACAGCTAACACAGATACGCAGTATTTT; cdr3_aa: CASSLGTANTDTQYF
v_call: TRBV27; clone_size: -; d_call: -; j_call: TRBJ1-4; cdr3_nt: TGTGCCAGCAGTTTACGAAGGAGAGGGAATGAAAAACTGTTTTTT; cdr3_aa: CASSLRRRGNEKLFF
v_call: TRBV5-4; clone_size: -; d_call: -; j_call: TRBJ2-6; cdr3_nt: TGTGCCAGCAGCTTTTTGGTCTCTGGGGCCAACGTCCTGACTTTC; cdr3_aa: CASSFLVSGANVLTF
v_call: TRBV12-3/TRBV12-4; clone_size: many; d_call: -; j_call: TRBJ1-1; cdr3_nt: TGTGCCAGCAGTTTTAGAAGGGACACTGAAGCTTTCTTT; cdr3_aa: CASSFRRDTEAFF
v_call: TRBV20-1; clone_size: few; d_call: -; j_call: TRBJ2-3; cdr3_nt: TGCAGTGCTAGTAAGGGAGCAGATACGCAGTATTTT; cdr3_aa: CSASKGADTQYF
v_call: TRBV5-6; clone_size: -; d_call: -; j_call: TRBJ2-7; cdr3_nt: TGTGCCAGCAGCTTGACAGACCCTACGAAGCAGTACTTC; cdr3_aa: CASSLTDPTKQYF
v_call: TRBV11-1; clone_size: few; d_call: -; j_call: TRBJ2-6; cdr3_nt: TGTGCCAGCAGCGGTAGTGGCGGGTTGCCTGGGGCCAACGTCCTGACTTTC; cdr3_aa: CASSGSGGLPGANVLTF
v_call: TRBV12-2; clone_size: few; d_call: -; j_call: TRBJ2-3; cdr3_nt: TGTGCAAGTCGCTTAGACAGGGGTCGCACAGATACGCAGTATTTT; cdr3_aa: CASRLDRGRTDTQYF
v_call: TRBV11-2; clone_size: -; d_call: -; j_call: TRBJ2-3; cdr3_nt: TGTGCCAGCAGCCCGCGGGGCGGGGAAAACACAGATACGCAGTATTTT; cdr3_aa: CASSPRGGENTDTQYF
v_call: TRBV5-1; clone_size: -; d_call: TRBD1; j_call: TRBJ1-1; cdr3_nt: TGCGCCAGCAGCACCGACAGGGCGAGGCCTGAAGCTTTCTTT; cdr3_aa: CASSTDRARPEAFF
v_call: TRBV12-3/TRBV12-4; clone_size: -; d_call: -; j_call: TRBJ1-1; cdr3_nt: TGTGCCAGCAGCCCCCTGGAGGGCCCTGGTAGCCCTGAAGCTTTCTTT; cdr3_aa: CASSPLEGPGSPEAFF
v_call: TRBV5-6; clone_size: -; d_call: -; j_call: TRBJ1-3; cdr3_nt: TGTGCCAGCAGCTTGGCTACCAGGAACACCATATATTTT; cdr3_aa: CASSLATRNTIYF
v_call: TRBV9; clone_size: -; d_call: -; j_call: TRBJ2-2; cdr3_nt: TGTGCCAGCAGCGTAGTCGCGAGGTCTAGTCCCGGCGGGGAGCTGTTTTTT; cdr3_aa: CASSVVARSSPGGELFF